One sample yielded the 26 T cell receptor beta chains listed below, sequenced in a study of T cell clonotyping in hematopoietic cell transplantation. Using immunoSEQ multiplex PCR, the repertoire was profiled, and TCRdb retains in-frame clones only, with some absent. The sample lists just over 8,500 clones; 75% to 85% were seen once. The specimen was PBMCs, collected 180 days after allogeneic stem cell transplant. These receptors all stem from a female patient in her thirties or forties who had an allogeneic stem cell transplant, so the T cells may come from the graft donor. Some clones in this sample may be carry-over from other donors' samples.

The chain couples TRBV5-1 to TRBJ1-2, with TRBD1 as a possible D gene (5 bases). Germline assignment: CDR1 SGHRS and CDR2 YFSETQ. CDR3 length: 15 residues. Between the trimmed V and J ends, which lost 1 base and 6 bases, there was a span of 16 bases. The CDR3 region has the DNA TGCGCCAGCAGCTTGTTAAGGGGAACGGGCGATGGCTACACCTTC. Translated, it gives CASSLLRGTGDGYTF.

The gene calls are TRBV6-6 and TRBJ2-7, with D perhaps matching TRBD2 (6 bases). This CDR3 comprises 13 residues. V was clipped by 7 bases and J by 2 bases, with 12 bases between them. Germline loops: CDR1 MNHNY, CDR2 SVGAGI (reference sequence). DNA for the CDR3: TGTGCCAGCAAATTAGCGGAAACCTACGAGCAGTACTTC. Encoded protein: CASKLAETYEQYF.

This rearrangement joins TRBV19 to TRBJ2-6, with 7 bases fitting TRBD2. CDR1 is LNHDA and CDR2 is SQIVND in the germline V gene (reference sequence). This CDR3 is built from 14 residues. The J segment lost 2 bases and the V segment lost 10 bases, leaving 5 bases of the junction unmatched. CDR3 sequence: CATEGGTGANVLTF. For the CDR3, the DNA is TGTGCCACGGAGGGAGGGACTGGGGCCAACGTCCTGACTTTC.

The J gene is TRBJ1-2, the V gene TRBV19; D possibly corresponds to TRBD1 (6 bases). Germline V lookup: CDR1 LNHDA, CDR2 SQIVND (reference sequence). V was cut by 3 bases and J by 6 bases, with 20 bases left in between. The CDR3 is 16 amino acids. CDR3 loop: CASSMRGASSHNGYTF. CDR3 DNA: TGTGCCAGTAGTATGCGGGGGGCGTCCTCCCATAATGGCTACACCTTC. The full variable domain, its missing parts supplied by reference TRBV19 and TRBJ1-2, is DGGITQSPKYLFRKEGQNVTLSCEQNLNHDAMYWYRQDPGQGLRLIYYSQIVNDFQKGDIAEGYSVSREKKESFPLTVTSAQKNPTAFYLCASSMRGASSHNGYTFGSGTRLTVV.

V and J are TRBV25-1 and TRBJ1-3; D is unclear. V lost 3 bases, J lost 11 bases, and 11 bases lay in between. Per the germline V gene, CDR1 is MGHDK and CDR2 is SYGVNS. The CDR3 length is 12 residues. CDR3 sequence: CASSDMARPIYF. Written as DNA, the CDR3 is TGTGCCAGCAGTGACATGGCCCGCCCCATATATTTT.

This sequence joins TRBV25-1 and TRBJ1-2, with 7 bases fitting TRBD1. This CDR3 has 13 residues. With 5 bases clipped from V and 2 bases from J, the junction kept 2 bases outside the gene matches. CDR1 is MGHDK, CDR2 SYGVNS, per germline. CDR3 bases: TGTGCCAGCAGTATCAGGGGGAACTATGGCTACACCTTC. Protein sequence: CASSIRGNYGYTF.

This clone was recorded only once. At one boundary the junction diverges from the germline segment, which might be a read error. This chain connects TRBV2 to TRBJ2-1; D is possibly TRBD2 (6 bases). Germline CDR1 reads SNHLY; CDR2 reads FYNNEI. The CDR3 has 16 residues. CDR3 nucleotides: TGTGCCAGCCTACCCGGAGGGAATCGAGGACGCAATGAACAGTTCTTC. Encoded protein: CASLPGGNRGRNEQFF.

The chain combines TRBV10-1 with TRBJ2-3; 11 bases are shared with TRBD1. The CDR3 covers 19 residues. Germline trimming cut 8 bases from V and 0 bases from J; bases unmatched to any gene: 16. Germline CDR1 WNHNN, CDR2 SYGVQD (reference sequence). The CDR3 region is CASRYINGQGAYSTDTQYF. In DNA form, the CDR3 reads TGCGCCAGCCGGTACATTAATGGACAGGGGGCCTATAGCACAGATACGCAGTATTTT.

Within the sample, this clone is medium-sized. The chain joins TRBV29-1 to TRBJ2-1; D is possibly TRBD1 or TRBD2 (5 bases each). Per germline, CDR1 SQVTM and CDR2 ANQGSEA. V was trimmed by 3 bases and J by 0 bases, leaving 6 bases between them. The length of the CDR3 is 13 residues. The CDR3 here is CSVEGDSYNEQFF. The CDR3 DNA reads TGCAGCGTTGAGGGGGACTCCTACAATGAGCAGTTCTTC.

V is TRBV9 and J is TRBJ2-6; D is undetermined. This CDR3 region has 15 residues. The germline V gene encodes CDR1 SGDLS and CDR2 YYNGEE. Trimming removed 3 bases from V and 1 base from J, with 8 bases in between. CDR3 loop: CASSDPRSGANVLTF. The CDR3 DNA is TGTGCCAGCAGCGACCCCCGGTCTGGGGCCAACGTCCTGACTTTC.

This sequence joins TRBV5-1 and TRBJ1-6; D call uncertain. Germline values: CDR1 SGHRS, CDR2 YFSETQ. This CDR3 is built from 15 residues. Trimming stripped 4 bases from V and 5 bases from J, with 13 bases between. The CDR3 nucleotides read TGCGCCAGCAGCCTCACCGACCGCGATAATTCACCCCTCCACTTT. It codes for CASSLTDRDNSPLHF.

This chain uses TRBV2 with TRBJ2-1, with D possibly being TRBD1 (6 bases). CDR1 and CDR2 (germline): SNHLY, FYNNEI. This CDR3 has 15 amino acids. V was trimmed by 5 bases and J by 0 bases, leaving 11 bases between them. The CDR3 coding sequence is TGTGCCAGCAGTCCACAGGGCCCCTCCTACAATGAGCAGTTCTTC. It yields the protein CASSPQGPSYNEQFF.

The V call is TRBV12-5, the J call TRBJ1-2; TRBD1 aligns across 7 bases. The CDR3 covers 16 residues. Germline V gives CDR1 LGHNT, CDR2 FRNRAP. Trimming removed 3 bases from V and 6 bases from J; junction bases left unmatched: 13. CDR3 in amino acids: CASGFRQGRYVDGYTF. The CDR3 DNA reads as TGTGCTAGTGGTTTCAGACAGGGCCGTTATGTTGATGGCTACACCTTC.

CDR3 in amino acids: CAISDSALTGGYTF. In DNA, the CDR3 is TGTGCCATCAGTGACTCCGCCCTCACGGGAGGCTACACCTTC. The chain uses TRBV10-3 and TRBJ1-2; D gene ambiguous. This CDR3 contains 14 residues. Germline CDR1 and CDR2: ENHRY and SYGVKD. The V and J ends lost 3 bases and 8 bases respectively, with 16 bases between them.

The chain joins TRBV11-3 to TRBJ1-1; D is possibly TRBD1 (5 bases). The CDR3 consists of 15 residues. Between the trimmed V and J ends, which lost 1 base and 4 bases, there was a span of 13 bases. Germline V gene sequence: CDR1 SGHNT, CDR2 YENEEA. CDR3 nucleotide sequence: TGTGCCAGCAGCTTAGTCGGGGGGGGAGCCACTGAAGCTTTCTTT. The encoded protein is CASSLVGGGATEAFF.

The J gene is TRBJ2-2, the V gene TRBV7-2; D perhaps matches TRBD2 (7 bases). V dropped 5 bases and J dropped 3 bases, with 13 bases sitting between them. CDR3 length: 15 amino acids. Germline V lookup: CDR1 SGHTA, CDR2 FQGNSA. CDR3 nucleotides: TGTGCCAGCAGCGGCCGGGGGGCGGACACCGGGGAGCTGTTTTTT. This translates into CASSGRGADTGELFF.

The genes are TRBV5-6 and TRBJ1-3; 8 nucleotides line up with TRBD1. This CDR3 region has 18 residues. J was trimmed by 2 bases and V by 4 bases; bases with no gene match: 14. The V gene's germline CDR1 is SGHDT and CDR2 YYEEEE. In DNA, the CDR3 is TGTGCCAGCAGCCCGGAGTCGGGCAGGGGGCGAGCTGGAAACACCATATATTTT. Encoded protein: CASSPESGRGRAGNTIYF.

CDR3 loop: CASSYPPLGDYGYTF. CDR3 nucleotides: TGTGCCAGCAGTTACCCACCTTTAGGGGACTATGGCTACACCTTC. V gene TRBV6-6 combines with J gene TRBJ1-2; D is perhaps TRBD1 (5 bases). Trimming cost V 2 bases and J 3 bases, with 13 bases left between them. Per germline, CDR1 MNHNY and CDR2 SVGAGI (reference sequence). The CDR3 extends over 15 amino acids.

This clone was seen once. J is TRBJ1-5 and V is TRBV12-5; D is unclear. Germline CDR1 and CDR2: LGHNT and FRNRAP. The CDR3 totals 13 residues. The V gene lost 1 base and the J gene lost 4 bases, with 5 bases spanning the gap. This chain's CDR3 is CASGLGANQPQHF. The CDR3 DNA follows: TGTGCTAGTGGTTTGGGGGCTAATCAGCCCCAGCATTTT.

This clone was counted a single time. V gene TRBV7-3 combines with J gene TRBJ2-1, with 7 bases identical to TRBD1. The CDR3 covers 15 residues. Looked up from germline, CDR1 is SGHTA and CDR2 is FQGTGA. After removal of 6 bases from V and 0 bases from J, the junction contained 5 bases not matched to a gene. CDR3 DNA: TGTGCCAGCAGGGTGGGACAGTCCTCCTACAATGAGCAGTTCTTC. It encodes CASRVGQSSYNEQFF.

J is TRBJ1-5 and V is TRBV30, with D perhaps TRBD1 (5 bases). Germline V gene data show CDR1 as GTSNPN and CDR2 as SVGIG (reference sequence). This CDR3 has 13 amino acids. In DNA form, the CDR3 reads TGTGCTGCGAGCACGGGGCCGGGTCAGCCCCAGCATTTT. Its translation: CAASTGPGQPQHF.

The chain is built from TRBV29-1 and TRBJ1-4; D gene uncertain. Trimming removed 5 bases at V and 4 bases at J, with 8 bases between. CDR1 is SQVTM, CDR2 ANQGSEA, per germline. The CDR3 is 12 amino acids. The CDR3 DNA reads as TGCAGCGTTTTGCGCCATAATGAAAAACTGTTTTTT. This gives the protein CSVLRHNEKLFF.

The J gene is TRBJ1-3, the V gene TRBV19; D gene ambiguous. V was clipped by 6 bases and J by 0 bases, with 6 bases between them. Germline values: CDR1 LNHDA, CDR2 SQIVND (reference sequence). The CDR3 extends over 13 amino acids. CDR3: CASSRSSGNTIYF. CDR3 DNA: TGTGCCAGTAGCCGGAGCTCTGGAAACACCATATATTTT.

Comment on this clone: The final CDR3 position lacks the conserved phenylalanine or tryptophan, pointing to a likely read error. The limits of the CDR3 on the DNA are not certain, so only TCRdb's listed CDR3 is given. The rearrangement links TRBV20-1 to TRBJ1-4. Germline CDR1 DFQATT, CDR2 SNEGSKA (reference sequence). Inclusive of both ends, the CDR3 amounts to 8 amino acids. The CDR3 spells CSVTGTFP.

V and J are TRBV5-1 and TRBJ2-5; 8 positions agree with TRBD2. This CDR3 has 14 residues. Germline V gives CDR1 SGHRS, CDR2 YFSETQ. V gave up 1 base and J gave up 5 bases; unmatched junction bases: 4. This CDR3 is CASSLRAGAETQYF. The CDR3 region has the DNA TGCGCCAGCAGCTTGCGAGCGGGGGCGGAGACCCAGTACTTC. The full variable domain, in which reference TRBV5-1 and TRBJ2-5 provide the parts outside the CDR3, is KAGVTQTPRYLIKTRGQQVTLSCSPISGHRSVSWYQQTPGQGLQFLFEYFSETQRNKGNFPGRFSGRQFSNSRSEMNVSTLELGDSALYLCASSLRAGAETQYFGPGTRLLVL.

The V and J genes are TRBV5-6 and TRBJ2-2; no firm D call. CDR3 length: 13 amino acids. With 0 bases removed from V and 5 bases from J, the gap between germline ends came to 5 bases. The germline gives CDR1 SGHDT, CDR2 YYEEEE. Written as DNA, the CDR3 is TGTGCCAGCAGCTTGGACTTTACCGGGGAGCTGTTTTTT. Its protein product is CASSLDFTGELFF.